One sample yielded the 7 T cell receptor beta chains listed below, sequenced in a study of cytomegalovirus exposure and HLA in healthy donors. A multiplex PCR was run with 60 Vbeta primers and 13 Jbeta primers. Clones were sequenced by immunoSEQ multiplex PCR, and TCRdb holds only the in-frame ones, with some missing. The sample has fewer than 200,000 clones, about 72% seen once. The sample consisted of PBMCs. Receptor source: a girl aged 10 to 17 in good health and CMV-seronegative.

A note on this clone: One end of the junction is discordant with germline, which a read error may explain. The chain links TRBV30 to TRBJ1-1, with D possibly being TRBD1 (5 bases). The CDR3 covers 12 residues. CDR1 and CDR2 (germline): GTSNPN, SVGIG (reference sequence). The CDR3, as DNA: TGTGCCTGGAGTGTAACCCCCAGACAGACGCACTTT. Its protein is CAWSVTPRQTHF.

J is TRBJ2-2 and V is TRBV5-1; 8 positions match TRBD1. V shed 0 bases and J 4 bases; nucleotides not matched to a gene: 2. CDR1 SGHRS and CDR2 YFSETQ come from the germline V gene. The CDR3 has 15 amino acids. The CDR3 region has the DNA TGCGCCAGCAGCTTGGGGACAGGGTTCACCGGGGAGCTGTTTTTT. Translating gives CASSLGTGFTGELFF.

The chain recombines TRBV19 with TRBJ1-2, with D uncertain. This CDR3 is built from 16 residues. Germline-derived CDR1 and CDR2 are LNHDA and SQIVND (reference sequence). V was shortened by 5 bases and J by 0 bases, with 16 bases between the two germline ends. For the CDR3, the DNA is TGTGCCAGTAGTCTTGATGACACGGGGACTAACTATGGCTACACCTTC. It codes for CASSLDDTGTNYGYTF.

The chain combines TRBV5-8 with TRBJ1-2; 9 positions agree with TRBD1. V lost 4 bases to trimming and J lost 4 bases; unmatched junction nucleotides: 8. Germline values: CDR1 SGHTS, CDR2 YDEGEE. This CDR3 is built from 15 residues. CDR3 nucleotide sequence: TGTGCCAGCAGCCTGGGGGGACAGGGAGCCTATGGCTACACCTTC. Amino acids: CASSLGGQGAYGYTF.

The rearrangement links TRBV11-3 to TRBJ1-1; TRBD1 aligns across 7 bases. Losses at the gene ends were 1 base for V and 0 bases for J; bases not matched to a gene: 17. Germline-derived CDR1 and CDR2 are SGHNT and YENEEA. The CDR3 consists of 20 residues. The CDR3 here is CASSLGLQRQGRSMNTEAFF. DNA of the CDR3: TGTGCCAGCAGCTTAGGACTCCAGAGACAGGGAAGGTCCATGAACACTGAAGCTTTCTTT.

J is TRBJ2-3 and V is TRBV13, with TRBD2 matching over 10 bases. This CDR3 contains 17 residues. Germline CDR1 PRHDT, CDR2 FYEKMQ (reference sequence). V lost 4 bases and J lost 2; bases outside the gene matches: 9. Written as DNA, the CDR3 is TGTGCCAGCAGCTCACATCTAGCGGGGGAGATCACAGATACGCAGTATTTT. Translating it yields CASSSHLAGEITDTQYF.

This clone is a singleton in its sample. V gene TRBV11-2 combines with J gene TRBJ2-7, with TRBD2 matching 7 bases. Germline V gives CDR1 SGHAT, CDR2 FQNNGV. Trimming cost V 0 bases and J 2 bases; bases outside gene matches: 4. The CDR3 is 15 amino acids. Written as DNA, the CDR3 is TGTGCCAGCAGCTTAGAGGCTAGCGGTGCCTACGAGCAGTACTTC. This sequence encodes CASSLEASGAYEQYF.